This TCR beta chain was sequenced during a study of T-cell memory formation after mild COVID-19. The wider study: For the most part, TCR clusters were specific to one donor. General observations from the study: The study detected some responding clones in pre-infection memory, suggesting cross-reactive memory joined. CD4+ clones that contracted lay mainly in CM and EM; CD8+ ones lay in EMRA. Clones contracting day 15 to 85 were balanced CD4/CD8; later expanders leaned CD4+.

There are a few counts of this clonotype. As yet, its antigen is unknown. V gave up 5 bases and J gave up 12 bases, with 14 bases separating them. The CDR3 covers 11 residues. TCRdb fed the 5' RACE reads into MiXCR, producing one record per CDR3 protein. The sample holds roughly 180,000 distinct CDR3 sequences; 9.5% to 13% are singletons and the top ten take 3.5% to 4.5%. The clonotype originates from a man younger than 35 who had mild COVID-19 (a few samples of this study predate the infection). Cell type and time point are not known. The sample consisted of PBMCs or a T cell subset sorted from them (not recorded which). J is TRBJ2-7 and V is TRBV12-3 or TRBV12-4; no clear D. The CDR3 nucleotides are TGTGCCAGCAGTCTAGGAACGGAACGGTACTTC. Protein: CASSLGTERYF.